These 29 T cell receptor beta chains share one sample of origin, sequenced in a study of human T cells and chemical hapten exposure. From the 5' RACE reads, TCRdb called clonotypes with MiXCR, one entry per CDR3 protein. The data hold 110,000 or so distinct CDR3 sequences, with around 20% observed a single time. The starting material, unfractionated whole blood, was used for total RNA extraction. These receptors were obtained from a human donor in good health.

This clonotype showed up just a few times. The chain recombines TRBV27 with TRBJ2-6; D may be TRBD1 or TRBD2 (5 bases each). The CDR3 length is 16 residues. Germline CDR1 and CDR2: MNHEY and SMNVEV (reference sequence). V lost 3 bases to trimming and J lost 11 bases, with 20 bases between them. CDR3 in amino acids: CASSFLLRDGSHVLTF. In DNA form, the CDR3 reads TGTGCCAGCAGTTTTCTCCTCCGGGACGGTTCGCACGTCCTGACTTTC.

V gene TRBV6-5 combines with J gene TRBJ2-7, with a tentative D call TRBD2 (6 bases). The V gene's germline CDR1 is MNHEY and CDR2 SVGAGI. The V end was cut by 4 bases, the J end by 0 bases, with 10 bases between. CDR3 size: 14 residues. CDR3 nucleotide sequence: TGTGCCAGCAGTTTCCTCGGGGGCTCCTACGAGCAGTACTTC. The encoded protein is CASSFLGGSYEQYF.

This sequence joins TRBV6-2 or TRBV6-3 and TRBJ2-7, with TRBD2 as a possible D gene (7 bases). The germline V gene encodes CDR1 MNHEY and CDR2 SVGEGT. Trimming removed 0 bases at V and 0 bases at J, with 9 bases between. This CDR3 region has 15 residues. CDR3 nucleotides: TGTGCCAGCAGTTACTCGGGGGGGCACTCCTACGAGCAGTACTTC. As protein: CASSYSGGHSYEQYF.

CDR3 amino acids: CASSQREGTGELFF. CDR3 DNA: TGTGCCAGCAGCCAGCGGGAGGGGACCGGGGAGCTGTTTTTT. V and J are TRBV3-1 and TRBJ2-2, with 9 bases fitting TRBD2. Germline V gene data show CDR1 as LGHDT and CDR2 as YNNKEL (reference sequence). J gave up 5 bases and V 3 bases, and 1 base lay outside the gene matches. This CDR3 is 14 amino acids long.

This chain links TRBV4-1 with TRBJ1-4; no reliable D call. CDR3 length: 12 residues. Germline loops: CDR1 MGHRA, CDR2 YSYEKL. The V end was cut by 5 bases, the J end by 14 bases, with 15 bases between. Here the CDR3 DNA reads TGCGCCAGCAGCTCCAGGACTGGAGGTCTGTTTTTT. It translates to CASSSRTGGLFF.

In its sample, this clonotype was seen a few times. The CDR3 sequence is CASSFFIGRTAETQYF. For the CDR3, the DNA is TGTGCCAGCAGTTTCTTTATCGGACGGACAGCGGAGACCCAGTACTTC. This chain links TRBV28 with TRBJ2-5; weak D call: TRBD1 (6 bases). The V end was cut by 3 bases, the J end by 5 bases, with 19 bases between. Per germline, CDR1 MDHEN and CDR2 SYDVKM. The CDR3 contains 16 residues.

This clonotype came up a few times. The chain uses TRBV28 and TRBJ1-4; TRBD1 aligns across 7 bases. The CDR3 has 15 residues. Germline V gene data show CDR1 as MDHEN and CDR2 as SYDVKM. V was clipped by 10 bases and J by 2 bases; unmatched bases: 10. DNA for the CDR3: TGTGCCACCAGGGGGTTCGGGGGGACTAATGAAAAACTGTTTTTT. This sequence encodes CATRGFGGTNEKLFF.

This clonotype was counted a few times. This chain uses TRBV20-1 with TRBJ2-2, with D tentatively TRBD2 (6 bases). Germline V gene data show CDR1 as DFQATT and CDR2 as SNEGSKA (reference sequence). The V end lost 3 bases, the J end lost 5 bases, and 10 bases lay between the germline ends. This CDR3 comprises 13 residues. CDR3 sequence: CSASGRRTGELFF. CDR3 DNA sequence: TGCAGTGCTAGCGGGAGAAGAACCGGGGAGCTGTTTTTT.

The chain combines TRBV7-6 with TRBJ1-3; TRBD1 aligns across 7 bases. Germline-derived CDR1 and CDR2 are SGHVS and FNYEAQ. The CDR3 extends over 16 amino acids. Trimming removed 5 bases from V and 4 bases from J; junction bases left unmatched: 11. The CDR3 bases are TGTGCCAGCAGCCCCCACCAGGGGGTAAAAGGAAACACCATATATTTT. It specifies CASSPHQGVKGNTIYF.

Many counts were recorded for this clonotype. This chain joins TRBV5-1 and TRBJ1-2; TRBD1 is a possible D gene (6 bases). Trimming shortened V by 0 bases and J by 6 bases, and 15 bases separated the two germline ends. The CDR3 runs 15 residues. CDR1 is SGHRS and CDR2 is YFSETQ in the germline V gene. This chain's CDR3 is CASSLGPRQADGYTF. DNA for the CDR3: TGCGCCAGCAGCTTGGGGCCGCGACAGGCTGATGGCTACACCTTC.

In this sample, this clonotype turned up a few times. The gene calls are TRBV29-1 and TRBJ2-1; a possible D gene is TRBD1 (5 bases). Deletions cut 7 bases from V and 0 bases from J, with 13 bases between. The CDR3 spans 14 residues. Germline V gene sequence: CDR1 SQVTM, CDR2 ANQGSEA. CDR3 protein: CSADRQSSYNEQFF. The CDR3 nucleotides are TGCAGCGCCGACAGACAAAGCTCCTACAATGAGCAGTTCTTC.

The table lists this clonotype with a few counts. The chain couples TRBV18 to TRBJ2-5; a weak D match, TRBD1 (5 bases). This CDR3 has 14 amino acids. CDR1 KGHSH and CDR2 LQKENI come from the germline V gene. V lost 4 bases and J 5 bases, leaving 14 bases between the germline ends. The CDR3, as DNA: TGTGCCAGCTCACGGCACAGGTCCGTGGAGACCCAGTACTTC. This encodes CASSRHRSVETQYF.

A remark on this clonotype: The conserved phenylalanine or tryptophan normally closing the CDR3 is absent here, so this likely arose from a read error. The J gene is TRBJ2-2, the V gene TRBV3-1; TRBD2 aligns across 7 bases. Trimming cost V 1 base and J 2 bases; bases outside gene matches: 4. CDR3 length: 16 amino acids. CDR1 is LGHDT, CDR2 YNNKEL, per germline (reference sequence). The CDR3 DNA is TGTGCCAGCAGCCAAGCTGGAGCGGGAAACACCGGGGAGCTGTTTTCT. Protein sequence: CASSQAGAGNTGELFS.

The chain carries TRBV6-6 and TRBJ1-1; perhaps TRBD1 as D (5 bases). Germline CDR1 is MNHNY and CDR2 is SVGAGI (reference sequence). The V and J ends lost 0 bases and 11 bases respectively, with 10 bases between them. CDR3 length: 12 residues. In nucleotides, the CDR3 is TGTGCCAGCAGTTACTCCCAGGGAAGGGCTTTCTTT. This translates into CASSYSQGRAFF.

J is TRBJ2-3 and V is TRBV4-1, with 7 bases aligning to TRBD2. The trim removed 5 bases at V and 2 bases at J, leaving 10 bases unmatched. The CDR3 contains 16 residues. Germline V CDR1 and CDR2: MGHRA, YSYEKL. The CDR3 nucleotides are TGCGCCAGCAGCGCTGTAGCGGGCCCCCCCACAGATACGCAGTATTTT. Its protein product is CASSAVAGPPTDTQYF.

In this sample, this clonotype turned up a few times. The rearrangement joins TRBV12-3 or TRBV12-4 to TRBJ1-5, with 10 bases fitting TRBD1. CDR3 length equals 17 residues. J lost 1 base, V lost 6 bases, and 9 bases had no gene match. CDR3 DNA sequence: TGTGCCAGCAGGCCCGGGACAGGGGAAGGGAGCAATCAGCCCCAGCATTTT. It translates to CASRPGTGEGSNQPQHF.

The chain links TRBV5-1 to TRBJ1-6, with D uncertain. Between the trimmed V and J ends, which lost 4 bases and 6 bases, there was a span of 11 bases. Germline V gene sequence: CDR1 SGHRS, CDR2 YFSETQ. The CDR3 has 14 residues. This CDR3 is CASSKDGSNSPLHF. DNA of the CDR3: TGCGCCAGCAGCAAGGACGGATCTAATTCACCCCTCCACTTT.

The chain combines TRBV6-2 or TRBV6-3 with TRBJ1-2; no clear D. Looked up from germline, CDR1 is MNHEY and CDR2 is SVGEGT. This CDR3 region has 13 residues. V shed 6 bases and J shed 5 bases, with 13 bases lying between them. DNA for the CDR3: TGTGCCAGCAGCCACCACCCCTCGTATGGCTACACCTTC. It codes for CASSHHPSYGYTF.

J is TRBJ2-7 and V is TRBV20-1, with D uncertain. The CDR3 runs 11 residues. CDR1 is DFQATT and CDR2 is SNEGSKA in the germline V gene (reference sequence). V lost 5 bases to trimming and J lost 6 bases, with 11 bases between them. Written as DNA, the CDR3 is TGCAGTGCTCCTCAAGAGCTCGAGCAGTACTTC. Translation: CSAPQELEQYF.

In its sample, this clonotype was seen a few times. This chain joins TRBV28 and TRBJ1-5; 7 bases map to TRBD1. CDR3 length equals 13 residues. The germline V gene has CDR1 MDHEN and CDR2 SYDVKM. V lost 7 bases, J lost 4 bases, and 4 bases stayed unmatched. In DNA form, the CDR3 reads TGTGCCAGCATTCGACAGGGAAATCAGCCCCAGCATTTT. Residues: CASIRQGNQPQHF.

There are a few counts of this clonotype. The CDR3 DNA reads TGTGCCAGCAGTTCCAACAGATTGGGGGGCAATCAGCCCCAGCATTTT. Translation: CASSSNRLGGNQPQHF. The rearrangement uses TRBV28 and TRBJ1-5, with D maybe TRBD1 (5 bases). V shed 4 bases and J shed 2 bases, with 15 bases lying between them. CDR3 length equals 16 residues. The V gene's germline CDR1 is MDHEN and CDR2 SYDVKM.

The chain carries TRBV27 and TRBJ2-5; D uncertain. CDR3 length: 13 residues. Per the germline V gene, CDR1 is MNHEY and CDR2 is SMNVEV (reference sequence). With 6 bases removed from V and 1 base from J, the gap between germline ends came to 9 bases. For the CDR3, the DNA is TGTGCCAGCAGCTCGAGACCCCAAGAGACCCAGTACTTC. This codes for CASSSRPQETQYF.

This clonotype was observed a few times. The chain uses TRBV12-3 or TRBV12-4 and TRBJ1-5; weak D call: TRBD1 (6 bases). V was shortened by 6 bases and J by 0 bases, with 12 bases between the two germline ends. The CDR3 length is 15 residues. The CDR3 sequence: CASSPDRLSNQPQHF. CDR3 DNA sequence: TGTGCCAGCAGCCCTGACAGGCTTAGCAATCAGCCCCAGCATTTT.

The genes are TRBV27 and TRBJ2-3, with unresolved D. The CDR3 extends over 15 amino acids. Trimming stripped 6 bases from V and 0 bases from J, with 13 bases between. CDR1 is MNHEY and CDR2 is SMNVEV in the germline V gene (reference sequence). DNA of the CDR3: TGTGCCAGCAGGGGAATGAGGTTTAGCACAGATACGCAGTATTTT. Amino acid sequence: CASRGMRFSTDTQYF.

In this sample, this clonotype turned up a few times. J is TRBJ1-5 and V is TRBV6-6; tentative D call: TRBD1 (6 bases). Germline-derived CDR1 and CDR2 are MNHNY and SVGAGI (reference sequence). CDR3 length: 15 amino acids. Trimming cost V 6 bases and J 0 bases, with 12 bases left between them. CDR3 DNA: TGTGCCAGCAGAACGGGACATATTAGCAATCAGCCCCAGCATTTT. Amino acid sequence: CASRTGHISNQPQHF.

The genes are TRBV10-2 and TRBJ2-5; 7 bases line up with TRBD2. Germline CDR1 is WSHSY and CDR2 is SAAADI. This CDR3 has 12 amino acids. With 4 bases clipped from V and 5 bases from J, the junction kept 1 base outside the gene matches. The CDR3 loop is CASSVLAETQYF. The CDR3 bases are TGCGCCAGCAGTGTACTAGCGGAGACCCAGTACTTC.

CDR3 region: CASSYTSGGGDTQYF. The CDR3 DNA is TGCGCCAGCAGCTACACTAGCGGGGGTGGAGATACGCAGTATTTT. V usage is TRBV5-1 and J usage is TRBJ2-3; 11 bases are shared with TRBD2. V lost 3 bases, J lost 5 bases, and 5 bases stayed unmatched. The CDR3 consists of 15 residues. Germline lookup yields CDR1 SGHRS and CDR2 YFSETQ.

This rearrangement joins TRBV28 to TRBJ2-3, with a tentative D call TRBD2 (7 bases). Trimming left V 1 base short and J 2 bases short, with 22 bases between. From germline, CDR1 is MDHEN and CDR2 SYDVKM. The CDR3 extends over 19 amino acids. The chain's CDR3 is CASSLLGVGGAEYTDTQYF. As DNA, the CDR3 is TGTGCCAGCAGTTTATTGGGGGTGGGGGGGGCCGAATACACAGATACGCAGTATTTT.

The gene calls are TRBV20-1 and TRBJ1-2, with D possibly being TRBD1 (6 bases). CDR1 DFQATT and CDR2 SNEGSKA come from the germline V gene (reference sequence). V gave up 8 bases and J gave up 3 bases, with 22 bases separating them. This CDR3 spans 15 amino acids. CDR3 DNA sequence: TGCAGTTCCTTACCGGGGGACACAAATTACTATGGCTACACCTTC. Encoded protein: CSSLPGDTNYYGYTF.